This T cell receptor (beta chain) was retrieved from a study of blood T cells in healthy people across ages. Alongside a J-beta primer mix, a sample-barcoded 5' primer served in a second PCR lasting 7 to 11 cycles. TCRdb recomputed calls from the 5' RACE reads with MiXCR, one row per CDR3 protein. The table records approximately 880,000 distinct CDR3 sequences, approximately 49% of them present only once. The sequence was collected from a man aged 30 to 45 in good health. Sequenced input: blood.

CDR3 nucleotide sequence: TGCAGTGCTAGATCCCCCAGGGTGAACACTGAAGCTTTCTTT. Residues: CSARSPRVNTEAFF. V is TRBV20-1 and J is TRBJ1-1; the D gene is possibly TRBD1 (5 bases). Per germline, CDR1 DFQATT and CDR2 SNEGSKA (reference sequence). The V and J ends lost 2 bases and 0 bases respectively, with 10 bases between them. The CDR3 totals 14 residues.